The 29 T cell receptor beta chains listed next were all sequenced from one sample in a study of T cells after yellow fever vaccination (dated by TCRdb to between 2017 and 2020). The library was obtained by 5' RACE. Sequencer: Illumina HiSeq 2500. The raw public data were reprocessed by TCRdb itself: fastp quality trimming at Q25, MiXCR clonotype calling, in-frame beta chains only. A single entry per CDR3 protein holds the most common genes and DNA from its merged rows. The table for this sample lists fewer than 20,000 distinct CDR3 sequences; more than 4% of them were counted only once. The ten largest clones add up to more than 0.35% of the sample. The treatment or condition tag for this specimen amounts to: live attenuated yellow fever vaccine strain. Sequences were derived from PBMCs, either bulk or a sorted T-cell subset (CD4+, CD8+, memory, or dextramer-sorted; not recorded which), sampled 15 days after the yellow fever booster vaccination. These receptors were collected from a man aged 30-40 years who received the YFV17D yellow fever vaccine.

This clonotype was detected many times. The chain combines TRBV20-1 with TRBJ1-3, with D possibly TRBD1 on 6 matching bases. Germline V gene data show CDR1 as DFQATT and CDR2 as SNEGSKA (reference sequence). Trimming removed 6 bases at V and 4 bases at J, with 10 bases between. The CDR3 covers 12 residues. The CDR3 DNA reads as TGCAGTGCGCCGACAGGAGGAAACACCATATATTTT. Its protein is CSAPTGGNTIYF.

This clonotype was picked up many times. J is TRBJ2-2 and V is TRBV27; D may be TRBD2 (5 bases). Looked up from germline, CDR1 is MNHEY and CDR2 is SMNVEV (reference sequence). Trimming stripped 2 bases from V and 5 bases from J, with 12 bases between. This CDR3 has 15 residues. CDR3 amino acids: CASSLEPPGTGELFF. As DNA, the CDR3 is TGTGCCAGCAGTTTAGAGCCCCCGGGGACCGGGGAGCTGTTTTTT.

This clonotype was seen ten or more times. The chain couples TRBV3-1 to TRBJ1-5; the D is unclear. The CDR3 loop spans 15 amino acids. V dropped 5 bases and J dropped 7 bases, with 18 bases sitting between them. Germline V gene data show CDR1 as LGHDT and CDR2 as YNNKEL (reference sequence). CDR3 in amino acids: CASSYAGDAGQPQHF. The CDR3, as DNA: TGTGCCAGCAGCTACGCAGGCGACGCCGGGCAGCCCCAGCATTTT.

In its sample, this clonotype was seen many times. The J gene is TRBJ2-1, the V gene TRBV4-2, with D possibly matching TRBD2 (6 bases). Germline V gene data show CDR1 as LGHNA and CDR2 as YNFKEQ. The CDR3 sequence is 15 residues long. The V end was cut by 1 base, the J end by 4 bases, with 11 bases between. This CDR3 is CASSQVGGVYNEQFF. The CDR3 DNA is TGTGCCAGCAGCCAAGTGGGCGGGGTTTACAATGAGCAGTTCTTC.

In this sample, this clonotype turned up many times. The chain links TRBV2 to TRBJ2-3; the D gene is possibly TRBD2 (5 bases). V lost 7 bases to trimming and J lost 3 bases, with 14 bases between them. In germline, CDR1 is SNHLY, CDR2 FYNNEI. This CDR3 region has 14 residues. Written as DNA, the CDR3 is TGTGCCAGCATTGCCAGCGGAGTGACAGATACGCAGTATTTT. It translates to CASIASGVTDTQYF.

This clonotype has ten or more counts. The chain joins TRBV7-9 to TRBJ2-1; no clear D. Germline loops: CDR1 SEHNR, CDR2 FQNEAQ (reference sequence). The V and J ends lost 7 bases and 4 bases respectively, with 11 bases between them. This CDR3 is built from 13 residues. DNA of the CDR3: TGTGCCAGCACCTCCGGGCCGTACAATGAGCAGTTCTTC. It encodes CASTSGPYNEQFF.

This clonotype was counted many times. The J gene is TRBJ2-2, the V gene TRBV9; D gene uncertain. Trimming left V 5 bases short and J 0 bases short, with 5 bases between. CDR1 and CDR2 from the germline V gene are SGDLS and YYNGEE. The CDR3 totals 13 residues. The DNA for the CDR3 is TGTGCCAGCAGTCTCTCGAACACCGGGGAGCTGTTTTTT. Its translation is CASSLSNTGELFF. Based on the CDR3 plus reference TRBV9 and TRBJ2-2, the full variable domain is DSGVTQTPKHLITATGQRVTLRCSPRSGDLSVYWYQQSLDQGLQFLIQYYNGEERAKGNILERFSAQQFPDLHSELNLSSLELGDSALYFCASSLSNTGELFFGEGSRLTVL.

This clonotype was detected many times. The chain couples TRBV20-1 to TRBJ1-1; weak D call: TRBD1 (5 bases). V was pared by 6 bases and J by 4 bases, with 15 bases between. This CDR3 comprises 13 residues. Germline CDR1 reads DFQATT; CDR2 reads SNEGSKA (reference sequence). The CDR3 loop reads CSALWDGPTEAFF. CDR3 nucleotide sequence: TGCAGTGCCCTCTGGGACGGCCCCACTGAAGCTTTCTTT.

CDR3 nucleotides: TGTGCCAGCAGCTTACAGGGGGACGCCGGGGAGCTGTTTTTT. It encodes CASSLQGDAGELFF. The rearrangement links TRBV7-2 to TRBJ2-2, with 7 positions matching TRBD1. CDR3 length: 14 amino acids. CDR1 SGHTA and CDR2 FQGNSA come from the germline V gene. The trim removed 2 bases at V and 6 bases at J, leaving 3 bases unmatched.

This clonotype was detected many times. The chain links TRBV12-3 or TRBV12-4 to TRBJ2-2; the match to TRBD1 covers 8 bases. The CDR3 runs 14 residues. The ends lost 8 bases at V and 6 bases at J; junction bases unmatched: 8. CDR3 nucleotides: TGTGCCAGCGGGGGACAGGCTTACTCCGGGGAGCTGTTTTTT. Translated: CASGGQAYSGELFF.

The sample holds many counts of this clonotype. The V and J genes are TRBV2 and TRBJ2-1; TRBD2 agrees at 14 bases. Trimming removed 5 bases from V and 4 bases from J; junction bases left unmatched: 4. Germline V CDR1 and CDR2: SNHLY, FYNNEI. The length of the CDR3 is 16 residues. CDR3 loop: CASSPGTSGSYNEQFF. CDR3 in DNA: TGTGCCAGCAGTCCCGGGACTAGCGGGAGTTACAATGAGCAGTTCTTC.

By share, this clonotype ranks as medium-sized. The J gene is TRBJ2-2, the V gene TRBV5-1; possible D gene TRBD1, 5 bases. Trimming removed 5 bases at V and 7 bases at J, with 12 bases between. Germline V gives CDR1 SGHRS, CDR2 YFSETQ. The CDR3 spans 13 residues. The CDR3 loop reads CASRRQGNGELFF. CDR3 DNA: TGCGCCAGCAGGCGGCAGGGAAACGGGGAGCTGTTTTTT.

This clonotype has at least ten counts. V usage is TRBV9 and J usage is TRBJ2-3; possibly TRBD1 for D (6 bases). The germline V gene encodes CDR1 SGDLS and CDR2 YYNGEE. The CDR3 sequence is 16 residues long. V lost 1 base and J lost 0, with 12 bases in between. CDR3 sequence reads: CASSVQQGTSTDTQYF. The CDR3 DNA reads TGTGCCAGCAGCGTACAGCAGGGGACGAGCACAGATACGCAGTATTTT. Complete variable domain (other parts from reference TRBV9 and TRBJ2-3): DSGVTQTPKHLITATGQRVTLRCSPRSGDLSVYWYQQSLDQGLQFLIQYYNGEERAKGNILERFSAQQFPDLHSELNLSSLELGDSALYFCASSVQQGTSTDTQYFGPGTRLTVL.

In its sample, this clonotype was seen many times. V gene TRBV18 combines with J gene TRBJ1-5; D remains unclear. The CDR3 is 14 amino acids. V lost 2 bases to trimming and J lost 3 bases, with 8 bases between them. Germline CDR1 and CDR2: KGHSH and LQKENI. In DNA, the CDR3 is TGTGCCAGCTCACCAGTCCTCACCAATCAGCCCCAGCATTTT. Its protein is CASSPVLTNQPQHF.

This clonotype was detected ten times or more. The chain uses TRBV20-1 and TRBJ1-3; 7 bases agree with TRBD1. There are 14 residues in the CDR3. The trim removed 6 bases at V and 4 bases at J, leaving 9 bases unmatched. The germline gives CDR1 DFQATT, CDR2 SNEGSKA (reference sequence). CDR3: CSAQRGPGGNTIYF. The CDR3 DNA is TGCAGTGCACAAAGGGGGCCTGGGGGAAACACCATATATTTT.

This clonotype was seen ten or more times. V gene TRBV28 combines with J gene TRBJ2-1, with D maybe TRBD2 (5 bases). The ends were cut back, 5 bases at V and 6 bases at J, with 8 bases in the middle. CDR3 length: 12 amino acids. Germline values: CDR1 MDHEN, CDR2 SYDVKM. In DNA form, the CDR3 reads TGTGCCAGCAGTAGCGGAGCCAATGAGCAGTTCTTC. Amino acids: CASSSGANEQFF. Full variable domain (rest looked up from reference TRBV28 and TRBJ2-1): DVKVTQSSRYLVKRTGEKVFLECVQDMDHENMFWYRQDPGLGLRLIYFSYDVKMKEKGDIPEGYSVSREKKERFSLILESASTNQTSMYLCASSSGANEQFFGPGTRLTVL.

In this sample, this clonotype turned up many times. The genes are TRBV7-9 and TRBJ1-3; 9 bases are a match to TRBD1. Germline CDR1 reads SEHNR; CDR2 reads FQNEAQ (reference sequence). V trimming: 8 bases; J trimming: 1 base; junction bases outside the gene matches: 6. The CDR3 consists of 15 residues. The CDR3, as DNA: TGTGCCAGCTCCTCGGGACAGGGTTCTGGAAACACCATATATTTT. Residues: CASSSGQGSGNTIYF.

This clonotype has a count of ten or more. As DNA, the CDR3 is TGTGCCAGCAGCCCAACCGGGACCCCTTCCTACAATGAGCAGTTCTTC. It codes for CASSPTGTPSYNEQFF. This chain connects TRBV7-2 to TRBJ2-1; possibly TRBD1 or TRBD2 for D (5 bases each). Trimming left V 5 bases short and J 1 base short, with 15 bases between. CDR3 size: 16 residues. Germline V gives CDR1 SGHTA, CDR2 FQGNSA. Variable domain in full (rest from reference TRBV7-2 and TRBJ2-1): GAGVSQSPSNKVTEKGKDVELRCDPISGHTALYWYRQSLGQGLEFLIYFQGNSAPDKSGLPSDRFSAERTGGSVSTLTIQRTQQEDSAVYLCASSPTGTPSYNEQFFGPGTRLTVL.

At least ten counts were recorded for this clonotype. The chain links TRBV6-5 to TRBJ1-1; 8 nucleotides align to TRBD1. The CDR3 extends over 15 amino acids. Germline trimming cut 6 bases from V and 5 bases from J; bases unmatched to any gene: 11. CDR1 and CDR2 (germline): MNHEY, SVGAGI. The CDR3 sequence is CASSAFGQGHTEAFF. The CDR3 region has the DNA TGTGCCAGCAGCGCTTTTGGACAGGGCCATACTGAAGCTTTCTTT.

This clonotype came up many times. The chain combines TRBV6-5 with TRBJ2-4; perhaps D is TRBD1 or TRBD2 (6 bases each). The CDR3 consists of 13 residues. Germline V CDR1 and CDR2: MNHEY, SVGAGI. Trimming took off 9 bases at V and 11 bases at J, with 20 bases between the two ends. CDR3 amino acids: CASSGPPTGVQYF. CDR3 DNA sequence: TGTGCCAGTAGCGGCCCCCCGACAGGCGTTCAGTACTTC.

This clonotype was counted ten times or more. The CDR3 DNA reads TGTGCCAGCAGTGAATACCGAATCGAAGAGACCCAGTACTTC. Its translation: CASSEYRIEETQYF. The chain carries TRBV25-1 and TRBJ2-5; no clear D. In germline, CDR1 is MGHDK, CDR2 SYGVNS. Deletions cut 0 bases from V and 3 bases from J, with 8 bases between. The CDR3 is 14 amino acids. Complete variable domain (other parts from reference TRBV25-1 and TRBJ2-5): EADIYQTPRYLVIGTGKKITLECSQTMGHDKMYWYQQDPGMELHLIHYSYGVNSTEKGDLSSESTVSRIRTEHFPLTLESARPSHTSQYLCASSEYRIEETQYFGPGTRLLVL.

This clonotype came up many times. This rearrangement joins TRBV28 to TRBJ2-5; D is uncertain. The CDR3 is made up of 16 amino acids. CDR1 and CDR2 from the germline V gene are MDHEN and SYDVKM. V was trimmed by 2 bases and J by 2 bases, leaving 15 bases between them. CDR3 residues: CASSLGYSRIQETQYF. CDR3 nucleotides: TGTGCCAGCAGTTTAGGTTACAGCCGAATACAAGAGACCCAGTACTTC.

This clonotype has at least ten counts. V is TRBV10-3 and J is TRBJ2-5, with TRBD1 matching over 8 bases. The CDR3 covers 14 residues. The germline CDR1 and CDR2 sequences are ENHRY and SYGVKD. V shed 5 bases, J shed 4 bases, and the junction held 6 bases outside the gene matches. The CDR3 spells CAISWTGQGETQYF. CDR3 DNA: TGTGCCATCAGTTGGACAGGGCAGGGAGAGACCCAGTACTTC.

This clonotype was counted at least ten times. The chain carries TRBV6-6 and TRBJ2-4; perhaps TRBD2 as D (6 bases). This CDR3 has 20 residues. Germline lookup yields CDR1 MNHNY and CDR2 SVGAGI (reference sequence). The germline V and J ends were trimmed by 5 bases and 6 bases, with 32 bases remaining between them. The DNA for the CDR3 is TGTGCCAGCAGTCCTCAAGTTGCCTTGTCGGGGGTCACAGGCAGAAACATTCAGTACTTC. Its protein product is CASSPQVALSGVTGRNIQYF.

Ten or more counts support this clonotype. This chain connects TRBV5-6 to TRBJ2-5; tentative D call: TRBD1 (6 bases). The germline V gene encodes CDR1 SGHDT and CDR2 YYEEEE. The CDR3 runs 15 residues. V was shortened by 3 bases and J by 1 base, with 13 bases between the two germline ends. The CDR3 spells CASSSPTTGQETQYF. The CDR3 DNA is TGTGCCAGCAGCTCCCCCACGACAGGCCAAGAGACCCAGTACTTC.

Many counts were recorded for this clonotype. Written as DNA, the CDR3 is TGTGCCAGCAGCTTGGACTCCGGGACATCGGTTGAGCAGTTCTTC. It translates to CASSLDSGTSVEQFF. The V call is TRBV5-6, the J call TRBJ2-1; D possibly corresponds to TRBD1 (6 bases). From germline, CDR1 is SGHDT and CDR2 YYEEEE. The CDR3 length is 15 residues. Between the trimmed V and J ends, which lost 0 bases and 9 bases, there was a span of 16 bases. Full variable domain (missing parts from reference TRBV5-6 and TRBJ2-1): DAGVTQSPTHLIKTRGQQVTLRCSPKSGHDTVSWYQQALGQGPQFIFQYYEEEERQRGNFPDRFSGHQFPNYSSELNVNALLLGDSALYLCASSLDSGTSVEQFFGPGTRLTVL.

This clonotype was counted ten times or more. The genes are TRBV19 and TRBJ2-5; tentatively, D is TRBD1 or TRBD2 (6 bases each). Germline V gene sequence: CDR1 LNHDA, CDR2 SQIVND (reference sequence). The CDR3 sequence is 15 residues long. The V and J ends lost 5 bases and 5 bases respectively, with 18 bases between them. The CDR3 spells CASSLRGLKGETQYF. The CDR3 DNA reads TGTGCCAGTAGTCTCCGGGGGCTTAAGGGGGAGACCCAGTACTTC.

This clonotype was observed a handful of times. The chain joins TRBV6-2 or TRBV6-3 to TRBJ1-6; a weak D match, TRBD1 (5 bases). The length of the CDR3 is 12 residues. V lost 2 bases and J 16 bases, leaving 12 bases between the germline ends. Germline V gene data show CDR1 as MNHEY and CDR2 as SVGEGT. CDR3: CASSYGVRALHF. The CDR3 DNA sequence: TGTGCCAGCAGTTACGGAGTCAGGGCACTCCACTTT.

The table lists this clonotype with many counts. The rearrangement uses TRBV5-1 and TRBJ2-7; perhaps TRBD1 as D (5 bases). This CDR3 spans 16 amino acids. V was shortened by 0 bases and J by 0 bases, with 13 bases between the two germline ends. In germline, CDR1 is SGHRS, CDR2 YFSETQ. The CDR3 DNA follows: TGCGCCAGCAGCTTGGCGGGCAGGGCTCCCTCCTACGAGCAGTACTTC. Translation: CASSLAGRAPSYEQYF.